Listed below are T cell receptor beta chains from one sample, sequenced in a study of sequential checkpoint blockade in melanoma. The repertoire was sequenced with immunoSEQ multiplex PCR; TCRdb's copy has only in-frame clones and lacks some. This repertoire shows tens of thousands of clones, approximately 68% found once; its top ten account for 15% to 20%. The sample was CD8+ T cells sorted from blood (inferred from file names), taken from a patient given nivolumab and ipilimumab in sequence. The receptor source for this set is a human donor with melanoma. Both conserved end residues are part of each CDR3. A D gene is named only where the DNA matches it firmly. The size of a clone is reported for some rows only, either as once, few or many, or as a class for expanded clones.

d_call clone_size j_call v_call cdr3_aa cdr3_nt
TRBD1 few TRBJ1-6 TRBV9 CASSSSRDRGNSPLHF TGTGCCAGCAGCTCCTCCCGGGACAGGGGTAATTCACCCCTCCACTTT
TRBD2 once TRBJ2-3 TRBV15 CATSTIAGESADTQYF TGTGCCACCAGCACAATAGCGGGGGAGAGTGCAGATACGCAGTATTTT
NA NA TRBJ2-1 TRBV9 CASSVRGRDEQFF TGTGCCAGCAGCGTACGGGGTAGGGATGAGCAGTTCTTC
NA NA TRBJ1-2 TRBV25-1 CASSADTGYGYTF TGTGCCAGCAGTGCCGATACGGGGTATGGCTACACCTTC
NA NA TRBJ1-6 TRBV12-5 CASGLLRRRF TGCGCTAGTGGTCTTCTGCGGAGGAGGTTT
NA few TRBJ2-7 TRBV12-2 CASRPGLVSYEQYF TGTGCAAGTCGACCGGGACTAGTATCCTACGAGCAGTACTTC
NA NA TRBJ1-1 TRBV5-1 CASSPQPEGSSTEAFF TGCGCCAGCAGCCCCCAGCCGGAGGGGAGTAGCACTGAAGCTTTCTTT
NA NA TRBJ1-4 TRBV5-5 CASSDLGGREKLFF TGTGCCAGCAGCGACTTGGGGGGGCGGGAAAAACTGTTTTTT
NA few TRBJ1-2 TRBV5-4 CASSQDNGPGYGYTF TGTGCCAGCAGCCAAGATAATGGTCCCGGCTATGGCTACACCTTC
NA NA TRBJ2-7 TRBV7-8 CASSGNLKAEQYF TGTGCCAGCAGCGGTAATCTGAAAGCCGAGCAGTACTTC
TRBD1 NA TRBJ1-2 TRBV5-1 CASSPDRNYGYTF TGCGCCAGCAGCCCGGACAGGAACTATGGCTACACCTTC
NA medium-sized TRBJ1-2 TRBV21-1 CASSKARTGSVTSYGYTF TGTGCCAGCAGCAAAGCGAGGACAGGGAGCGTTACCAGCTATGGCTACACCTTC
TRBD1 NA TRBJ1-2 TRBV6-5 CATRGDRGRNYGYTF TGTGCCACCAGGGGGGACAGGGGGCGCAACTATGGCTACACCTTC
TRBD1 once TRBJ1-2 TRBV2 CANLGTGGNYGYTF TGTGCCAACCTCGGGACAGGCGGTAACTATGGCTACACCTTC
TRBD1 NA TRBJ2-7 TRBV6-5 CASSYVGTGSEQYF TGTGCCAGCAGTTACGTGGGGACAGGAAGCGAGCAGTACTTC
NA NA TRBJ1-1 TRBV5-4 CASSQRRLAFF TGTGCCAGCAGCCAGAGGCGGTTGGCTTTCTTT
NA NA TRBJ1-2 TRBV27 CASTSTTGAPGYTF TGTGCCAGCACTTCCACAACAGGCGCTCCAGGCTACACCTTC
NA NA TRBJ1-6 TRBV7-6 CASSLSGGNSPLHF TGTGCCAGCAGCTTATCAGGCGGGAATTCACCCCTCCACTTT
NA NA TRBJ1-2 TRBV9 CASSGRVDGYTF TGTGCCAGCAGCGGCCGGGTCGATGGCTACACCTTC
NA NA TRBJ2-5 TRBV13 CASSLWAQETQYF TGTGCCAGCAGCTTGTGGGCACAAGAGACCCAGTACTTC
NA NA TRBJ2-1 TRBV4-1 CASSQDGGADNEQFF TGCGCCAGCAGCCAAGATGGGGGGGCGGACAATGAGCAGTTCTTC
TRBD2 NA TRBJ2-2 TRBV9 CASSIWDSGGQNGELFF TGTGCCAGCAGCATATGGGATAGCGGGGGCCAAAACGGGGAGCTGTTTTTT
NA NA TRBJ2-7 TRBV9 CASSGTRGDEQYF TGTGCCAGCAGCGGGACCAGGGGCGACGAGCAGTACTTC
TRBD2 few TRBJ2-1 TRBV11-2 CASSGLESYNEQFF TGTGCCAGTTCAGGACTAGAGTCCTACAATGAGCAGTTCTTC
TRBD1 NA TRBJ1-1 TRBV5-1 CASSGTEGNTEAFF TGCGCCAGCAGCGGGACAGAGGGGAACACTGAAGCTTTCTTT
NA NA TRBJ2-3 TRBV27 CASSPTPGHPIDTQYF TGTGCCAGCAGCCCGACCCCGGGACACCCCATAGATACGCAGTATTTT
TRBD1 NA TRBJ1-2 TRBV5-8 CASSPIDRGTLPNYGYTF TGTGCCAGCAGCCCTATAGACAGGGGTACCCTTCCTAACTATGGCTACACCTTC
TRBD1 NA TRBJ2-7 TRBV5-4 CASSVWAGGEQYF TGTGCCAGCAGCGTGTGGGCAGGGGGCGAGCAGTACTTC
TRBD1 NA TRBJ1-3 TRBV7-9 CASSVTGTGAWGNTIYF TGTGCCAGCAGCGTTACCGGGACAGGGGCGTGGGGAAACACCATATATTTT
NA NA TRBJ1-1 TRBV9 CASSPGGVEAFF TGTGCCAGCAGCCCGGGGGGTGTTGAAGCTTTCTTT
NA NA TRBJ2-2 TRBV9 CASSVGSSVGELFF TGTGCCAGCAGCGTAGGTAGCAGCGTCGGGGAGCTGTTTTTT
NA NA TRBJ1-2 TRBV5-8 CASSLAGGYGYTF TGTGCCAGCAGCTTGGCAGGTGGCTATGGCTACACCTTC
NA NA TRBJ2-2 TRBV7-3 CASSSNTGELFF TGTGCCAGCAGCTCTAACACCGGGGAGCTGTTTTTT
NA NA TRBJ2-3 TRBV5-6 CASSFPAPSETDTQYF TGTGCCAGCAGCTTTCCGGCCCCCTCGGAGACAGATACGCAGTATTTT
TRBD2 NA TRBJ2-1 TRBV4-1 CASMRAGGQDEQFF TGCGCCAGCATGCGAGCGGGGGGGCAAGATGAGCAGTTCTTC
NA NA TRBJ1-6 TRBV7-8 CASSPGRGNSPLHF TGTGCCAGCAGCCCCGGACGGGGGAATTCACCCCTCCACTTT
TRBD1 NA TRBJ2-7 TRBV5-8 CASSLGPGQGGYEQYF TGTGCCAGCAGCTTGGGGCCGGGACAGGGCGGCTACGAGCAGTACTTC
TRBD2 NA TRBJ2-7 TRBV2 CASSESTSGLYEQYF TGTGCCAGCAGTGAGTCCACTAGCGGGTTGTACGAGCAGTACTTC
NA NA TRBJ1-5 TRBV28 CASSFPPRTISNQPQHF TGTGCCAGCAGTTTTCCCCCGCGGACAATTAGCAATCAGCCCCAGCATTTT
TRBD2 NA TRBJ2-5 TRBV19 CASSQRGDARETQYF TGTGCCAGTAGTCAGCGGGGGGACGCCCGGGAGACCCAGTACTTC
TRBD1 NA TRBJ1-4 TRBV7-9 CASSPRTGGAANEKLFF TGTGCCAGCAGCCCCCGCACAGGGGGCGCAGCTAATGAAAAACTGTTTTTT
TRBD1 few TRBJ2-7 TRBV6-5 CASSTQTGAPNEQYF TGTGCCAGCAGTACCCAGACAGGGGCCCCTAACGAGCAGTACTTC
TRBD1 NA TRBJ1-1 TRBV10-3 CAISEAPQGVLRF TGTGCCATCAGTGAGGCCCCACAGGGGGTACTAAGATTT
NA NA TRBJ1-1 TRBV12-2 CASLGQGGFSSEAFF TGTGCAAGCTTGGGACAGGGGGGCTTTAGCTCTGAAGCTTTCTTT
NA NA TRBJ1-6 TRBV7-2 CASAYGTSNSPLHF TGTGCCAGCGCCTACGGGACATCTAATTCACCCCTCCACTTT
NA few TRBJ1-1 TRBV9 CASSKEGIGAEAFF TGTGCCAGCAGTAAGGAGGGGATAGGGGCTGAAGCTTTCTTT
TRBD1 NA TRBJ1-4 TRBV19 CASSIGQGFKLFF TGTGCCAGTAGTATCGGACAGGGATTCAAACTGTTTTTT
TRBD1 NA TRBJ1-6 TRBV9 CASSAPDRGNSPLHF TGTGCCAGCAGCGCCCCGGACAGGGGAAATTCACCCCTCCACTTT
TRBD1 NA TRBJ2-5 TRBV5-1 CASSWTGQETQYF TGTGCCAGCAGCTGGACAGGACAAGAGACCCAGTACTTC
TRBD1 NA TRBJ1-1 TRBV7-3 CASSRGQGNTEAFF TGTGCCAGCAGCCGGGGACAGGGAAACACTGAAGCTTTCTTT
NA NA TRBJ2-7 TRBV4-3 CASSQAYLTYEQYF TGCGCCAGCAGCCAAGCCTACTTAACCTACGAGCAGTACTTC
TRBD1 NA TRBJ2-2 TRBV7-3 CASSLAGTGRYAGELFF TGTGCCAGCAGCTTAGCCGGGACAGGGCGATATGCCGGGGAGCTGTTTTTT
NA NA TRBJ2-1 TRBV7-9 CASSPGGVSYNEQFF TGTGCCAGCAGCCCCGGTGGTGTCTCCTACAATGAGCAGTTCTTC
NA NA TRBJ1-6 TRBV6-4 CAISASPGNSPLHF TGTGCCATCAGTGCCAGCCCAGGGAATTCACCCCTCCACTTT
TRBD1 NA TRBJ2-7 TRBV9 CASSVSTGIGEQYF TGTGCCAGCAGCGTCTCGACAGGGATAGGCGAGCAGTACTTC